This TCR beta chain was captured by sequencing in a study of CD8+ T cells in alopecia areata (dated by TCRdb to about 2018). A note on the overall study: The treated patients took part in an open-label pilot trial in which moderate-to-severe alopecia areata was treated with oral tofacitinib at 5 to 10 mg twice daily. Tofacitinib was given for 6 to 18 months, followed by 6 months of follow-up off drug to assess delayed response and recurrence. In treated patients, disease severity was measured using the SALT score, which gives the percentage of scalp surface area affected. The study used high-throughput TCRbeta sequencing to examine T cell clonal expansion in alopecia areata, in both the C3H/HeJ mouse model and human patients. Scalp tissue and sorted CD4+ and CD8+ peripheral blood T cells from patchy and totalis/universalis alopecia areata patients and from healthy controls were covered by human TCRbeta sequencing. Biopsies were taken from tofacitinib-treated patients at baseline and again at 4 and 24 weeks into treatment, and several of those patients also had a later scalp biopsy. Scalp clonality was compared among normal scalp (n=4), patchy alopecia areata scalp (n=8), and alopecia totalis/universalis scalp (n=8). The RNA source kit depended on sample type: the PAXgene miRNA kit for fixed scalp, the miRNeasy kit for PBMCs, and the RNeasy kit for mouse skin. immunoSEQ multiplex PCR using 35 Vbeta forward primers and 13 Jbeta reverse primers was used to amplify TCRbeta CDR3 regions. Results and caveats for the whole study, not just this receptor: Unlike mouse skin, which is dominated by gammadelta T cells, normal human skin has resident alphabeta T cells that are also sequenced, and this complicates analysis of the scalp TCR repertoire. Because the treated cohort was small and had only one nonresponder, larger studies are needed to examine links between baseline CD8+ expansion and response. Compared with normal scalp, lesional scalp, particularly in alopecia totalis/universalis, had higher clonality and more expanded CD8+ clones, which suggests antigenic drive. Many expanded lesional clones persisted in scalp and blood during tofacitinib treatment, which may partly explain relapse after stopping treatment. Shared TCR sequences between patients were less evident than in mice, which may be partly attributable to HLA diversity in the patient population. With tofacitinib, both scalp clonality and the number of expanded CD8+ clones among the top 100 scalp clones went down significantly.

The intended sense of this specimen's treatment or condition label: oral pan-JAK inhibitor, 5-10 mg twice daily. Lesional scalp punch biopsies and peripheral blood were obtained from alopecia areata patients. PBMCs were isolated by density centrifugation and stained for CD3, CD4 and CD8, after which CD4+ and CD8+ T cells were sorted on a FACSAria. The germline V gene encodes CDR1 SGHAT and CDR2 FQNNGV. Trimming at the junction amounts to 5 bases on V and 5 bases on J, and the germline ends lie 12 bases apart. There are 13 amino acids in the CDR3, from cysteine to phenylalanine inclusive. Kept here is only the CDR3 DNA, which spans 39 bases and is read in frame from base 1. The sample holds many counts of this clone. Its binding antigen is unknown. There are no base qualities to consult, and no much larger clone falls within one base. The receptor library was made with the immunoSEQ multiplex PCR assay. For TCR sequencing, RNA was extracted from every sample and reverse transcribed into cDNA to serve as template. SuperScript III was used for first-strand cDNA synthesis, primed with a 2:1 mix of oligo-dT and random hexamers. A synthetic immune receptor repertoire was used to measure amplification bias, and any remaining bias was corrected computationally. As for the authors' bioinformatics: Raw reads were preprocessed for error removal, and CDR3 was defined according to IMGT conventions as running from the conserved cysteine to phenylalanine. Clonality was calculated as 1 minus Shannon entropy normalized by log2 of the number of productive unique TCRs. Whether scalp clones were CD4 or CD8 was inferred by matching scalp TCRbeta sequences against CD4 and CD8 repertoires sorted from blood. TCRdb holds this immuneACCESS table with in-frame rearrangements only. Some clones are missing; in checked studies, unresolved V genes explain under half, and the rest has no known cause. V and J calls and clone size come straight from that table; D and trimming were deduced from the DNA. The sample profile shows about 170,000 clones; 50% to 75% of them were found once. The top ten clones comprise roughly 17% of the sample.

The receptor's source is a human donor with alopecia areata. The V and J genes are TRBV11-2 and TRBJ2-5, with the D gene uncertain. Sequencing was performed on CD4+ T cells sorted from blood, taken around week 55, from a patient treated with tofacitinib. The CDR3 sequence is CASSESGQETQYF. The nucleotide sequence reads as follows: TGTGCCAGCAGCGAGTCGGGTCAGGAGACCCAGTACTTC.